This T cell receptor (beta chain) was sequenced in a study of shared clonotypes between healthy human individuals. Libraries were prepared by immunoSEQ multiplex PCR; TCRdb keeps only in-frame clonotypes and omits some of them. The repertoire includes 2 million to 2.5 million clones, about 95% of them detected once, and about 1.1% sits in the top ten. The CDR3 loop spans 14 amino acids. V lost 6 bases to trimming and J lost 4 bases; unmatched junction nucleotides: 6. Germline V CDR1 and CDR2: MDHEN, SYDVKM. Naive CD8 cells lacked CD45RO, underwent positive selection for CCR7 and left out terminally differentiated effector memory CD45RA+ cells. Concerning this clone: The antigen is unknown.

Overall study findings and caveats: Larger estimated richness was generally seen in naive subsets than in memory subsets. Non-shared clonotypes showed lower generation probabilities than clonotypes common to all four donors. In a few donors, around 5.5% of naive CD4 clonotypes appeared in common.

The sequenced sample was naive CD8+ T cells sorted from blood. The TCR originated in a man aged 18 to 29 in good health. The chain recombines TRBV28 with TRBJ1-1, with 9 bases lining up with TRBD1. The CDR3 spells CASSQGQGITEAFF. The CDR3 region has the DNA TGTGCCAGCAGCCAAGGACAGGGGATCACTGAAGCTTTCTTT.